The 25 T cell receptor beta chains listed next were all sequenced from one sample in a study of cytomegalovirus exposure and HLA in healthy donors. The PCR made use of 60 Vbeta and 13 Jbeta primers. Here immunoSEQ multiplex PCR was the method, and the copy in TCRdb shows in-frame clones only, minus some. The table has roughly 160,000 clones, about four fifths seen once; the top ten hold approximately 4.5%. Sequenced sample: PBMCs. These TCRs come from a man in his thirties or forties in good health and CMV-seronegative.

The chain's CDR3 is CAWGLAALSSYEQYF. The CDR3 DNA is TGTGCCTGGGGCCTAGCGGCCTTAAGCTCCTACGAGCAGTACTTC. This chain joins TRBV30 and TRBJ2-7; 7 positions match TRBD2. V was pared by 5 bases and J by 0 bases, with 10 bases of the junction left unmatched. Germline CDR1 and CDR2: GTSNPN and SVGIG (reference sequence). CDR3 size: 15 residues.

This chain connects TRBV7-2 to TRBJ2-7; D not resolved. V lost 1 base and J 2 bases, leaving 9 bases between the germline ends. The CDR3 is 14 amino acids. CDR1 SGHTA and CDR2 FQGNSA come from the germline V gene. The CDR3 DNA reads TGTGCCAGCAGCTTAGGATTCAGCGCCTACGAGCAGTACTTC. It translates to CASSLGFSAYEQYF.

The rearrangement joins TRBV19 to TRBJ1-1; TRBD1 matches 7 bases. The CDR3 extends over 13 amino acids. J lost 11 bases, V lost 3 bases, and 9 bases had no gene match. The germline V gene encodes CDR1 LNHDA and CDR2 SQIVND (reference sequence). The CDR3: CASSIGTGVWAFF. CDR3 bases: TGTGCCAGTAGTATCGGAACAGGGGTCTGGGCTTTCTTT. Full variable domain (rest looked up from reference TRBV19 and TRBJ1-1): DGGITQSPKYLFRKEGQNVTLSCEQNLNHDAMYWYRQDPGQGLRLIYYSQIVNDFQKGDIAEGYSVSREKKESFPLTVTSAQKNPTAFYLCASSIGTGVWAFFGQGTRLTVV.

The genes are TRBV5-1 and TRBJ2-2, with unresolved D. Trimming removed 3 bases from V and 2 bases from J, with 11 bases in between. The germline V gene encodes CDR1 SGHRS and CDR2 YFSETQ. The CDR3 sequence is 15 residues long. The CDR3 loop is CASSSLAANTGELFF. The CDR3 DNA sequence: TGCGCCAGCAGCTCCCTCGCGGCAAACACCGGGGAGCTGTTTTTT.

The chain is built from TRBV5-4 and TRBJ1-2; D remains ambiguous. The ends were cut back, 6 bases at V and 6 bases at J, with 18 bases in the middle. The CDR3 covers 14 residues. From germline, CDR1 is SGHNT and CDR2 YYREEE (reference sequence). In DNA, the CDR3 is TGTGCCAGCAAAGAGGGCCTCCAATCGGATGGCTACACCTTC. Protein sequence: CASKEGLQSDGYTF.

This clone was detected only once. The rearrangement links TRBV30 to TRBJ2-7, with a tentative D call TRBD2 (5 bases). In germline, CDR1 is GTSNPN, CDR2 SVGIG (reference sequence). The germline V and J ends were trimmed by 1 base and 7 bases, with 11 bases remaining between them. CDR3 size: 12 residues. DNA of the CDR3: TGTGCCTGGAGTGGCGGGTCCCCGGAGCAGTACTTC. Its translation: CAWSGGSPEQYF.

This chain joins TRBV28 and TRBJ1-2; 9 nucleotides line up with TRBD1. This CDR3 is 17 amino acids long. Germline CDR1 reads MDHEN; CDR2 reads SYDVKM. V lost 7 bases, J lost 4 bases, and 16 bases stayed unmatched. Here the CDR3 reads CASIGPGQGPLGYGYTF. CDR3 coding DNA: TGTGCCAGCATCGGTCCGGGACAGGGCCCTCTCGGCTATGGCTACACCTTC.

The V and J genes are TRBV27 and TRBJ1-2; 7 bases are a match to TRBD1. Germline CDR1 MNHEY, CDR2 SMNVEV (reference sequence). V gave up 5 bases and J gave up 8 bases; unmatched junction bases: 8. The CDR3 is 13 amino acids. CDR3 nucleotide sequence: TGTGCCAGCAGTCCGACAGGGCTTGGAGGCTACACCTTC. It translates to CASSPTGLGGYTF.

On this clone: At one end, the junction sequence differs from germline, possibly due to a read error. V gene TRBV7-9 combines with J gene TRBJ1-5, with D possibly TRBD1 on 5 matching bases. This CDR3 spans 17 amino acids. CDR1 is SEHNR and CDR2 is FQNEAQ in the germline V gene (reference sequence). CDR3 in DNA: TGTTCCAGCAGCTTAGTCGGGCTGCAGGGTTACAATCAGCCCCAGCATTTT. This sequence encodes CSSSLVGLQGYNQPQHF. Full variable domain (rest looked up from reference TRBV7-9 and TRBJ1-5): DTGVSQNPRHKITKRGQNVTFRCDPISEHNRLYWYRQTLGQGPEFLTYFQNEAQLEKSRLLSDRFSAERPKGSFSTLEIQRTEQGDSAMYLCSSSLVGLQGYNQPQHFGDGTRLSIL.

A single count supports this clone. CDR3 region: CASSEGQGYTDTQYF. CDR3 DNA sequence: TGTGCCAGCAGCGAGGGACAGGGGTACACAGATACGCAGTATTTT. The V gene is TRBV7-9, the J gene TRBJ2-3, with 10 bases that match TRBD1. The germline V gene encodes CDR1 SEHNR and CDR2 FQNEAQ (reference sequence). V trimming: 5 bases; J trimming: 2 bases; junction bases outside the gene matches: 4. The CDR3 is 15 residues long.

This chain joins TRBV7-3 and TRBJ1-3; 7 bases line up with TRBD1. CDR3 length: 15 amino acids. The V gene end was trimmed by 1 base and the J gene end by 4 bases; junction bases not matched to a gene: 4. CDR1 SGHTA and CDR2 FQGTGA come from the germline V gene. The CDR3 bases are TGTGCCAGCAGCTTAAAGGGGGCCTCAGGAAACACCATATATTTT. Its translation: CASSLKGASGNTIYF.

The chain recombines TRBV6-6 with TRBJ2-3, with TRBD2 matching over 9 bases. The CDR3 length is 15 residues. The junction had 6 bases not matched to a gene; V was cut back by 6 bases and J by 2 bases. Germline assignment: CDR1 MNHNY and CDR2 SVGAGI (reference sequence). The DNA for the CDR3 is TGTGCCAGCAGGGATCTAGCGGGGAACACAGATACGCAGTATTTT. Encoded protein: CASRDLAGNTDTQYF.

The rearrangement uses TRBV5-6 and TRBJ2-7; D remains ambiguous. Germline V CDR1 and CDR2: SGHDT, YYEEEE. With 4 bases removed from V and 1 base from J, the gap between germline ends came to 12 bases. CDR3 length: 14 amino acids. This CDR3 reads CASSPSIVSYEQYF. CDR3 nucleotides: TGTGCCAGCAGCCCCTCGATAGTTTCCTACGAGCAGTACTTC.

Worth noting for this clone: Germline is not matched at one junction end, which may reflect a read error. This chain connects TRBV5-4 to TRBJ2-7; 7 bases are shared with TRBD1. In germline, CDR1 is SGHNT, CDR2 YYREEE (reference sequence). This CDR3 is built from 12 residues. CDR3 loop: CASSLDGQADHF. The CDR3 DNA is TGTGCCAGCAGCTTGGACGGACAGGCGGATCACTTC.

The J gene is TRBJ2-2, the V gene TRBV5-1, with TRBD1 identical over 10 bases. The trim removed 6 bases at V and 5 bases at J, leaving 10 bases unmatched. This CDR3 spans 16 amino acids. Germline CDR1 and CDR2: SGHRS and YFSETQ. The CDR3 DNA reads TGCGCCAGCAATCCCCCCGGGACAGGGGAAACCGGGGAGCTGTTTTTT. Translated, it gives CASNPPGTGETGELFF.

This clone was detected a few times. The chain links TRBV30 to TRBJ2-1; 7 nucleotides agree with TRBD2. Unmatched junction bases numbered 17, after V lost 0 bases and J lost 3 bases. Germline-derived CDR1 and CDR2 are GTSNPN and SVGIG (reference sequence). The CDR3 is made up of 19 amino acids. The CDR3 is CAWSVRRGELYHYYNEQFF. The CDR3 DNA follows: TGTGCCTGGAGTGTACGACGGGGGGAGCTCTACCACTACTACAATGAGCAGTTCTTC.

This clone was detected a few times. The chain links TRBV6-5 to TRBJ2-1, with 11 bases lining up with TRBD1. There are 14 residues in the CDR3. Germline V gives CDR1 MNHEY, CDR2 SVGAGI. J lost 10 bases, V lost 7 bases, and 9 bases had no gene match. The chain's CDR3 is CASKVGQGVLEQFF. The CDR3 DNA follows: TGTGCCAGCAAAGTGGGACAGGGGGTCTTGGAGCAGTTCTTC.

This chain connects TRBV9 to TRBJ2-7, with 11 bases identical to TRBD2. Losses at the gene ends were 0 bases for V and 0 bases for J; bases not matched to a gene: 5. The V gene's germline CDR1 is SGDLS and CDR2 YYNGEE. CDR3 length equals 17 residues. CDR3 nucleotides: TGTGCCAGCAGCGTAGATCCGGGACTAGCGGACTCCTACGAGCAGTACTTC. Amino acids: CASSVDPGLADSYEQYF.

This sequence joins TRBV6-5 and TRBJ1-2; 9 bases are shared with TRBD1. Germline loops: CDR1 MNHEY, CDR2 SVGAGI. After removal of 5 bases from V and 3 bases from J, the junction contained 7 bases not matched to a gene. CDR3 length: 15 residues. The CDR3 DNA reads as TGTGCCAGCAGTCTCGGGACAGGGTATGACTATGGCTACACCTTC. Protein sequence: CASSLGTGYDYGYTF.

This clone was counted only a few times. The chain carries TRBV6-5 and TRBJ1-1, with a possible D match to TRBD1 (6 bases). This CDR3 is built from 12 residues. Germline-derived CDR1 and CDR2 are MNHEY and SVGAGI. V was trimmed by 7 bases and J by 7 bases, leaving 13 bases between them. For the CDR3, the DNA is TGTGCCAGCAAAATGATGACAGGTGAAGCTTTCTTT. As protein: CASKMMTGEAFF.

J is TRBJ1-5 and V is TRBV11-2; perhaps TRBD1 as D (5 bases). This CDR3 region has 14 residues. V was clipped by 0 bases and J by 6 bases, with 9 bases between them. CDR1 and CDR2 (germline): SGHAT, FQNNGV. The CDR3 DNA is TGTGCCAGCAGCTTAGATAAGGGGTTTCAGCCCCAGCATTTT. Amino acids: CASSLDKGFQPQHF.

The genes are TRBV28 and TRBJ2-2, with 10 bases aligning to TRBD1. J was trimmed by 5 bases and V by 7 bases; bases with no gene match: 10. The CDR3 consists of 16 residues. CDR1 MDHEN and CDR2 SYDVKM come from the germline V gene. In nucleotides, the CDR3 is TGTGCCAGCAAGAATCCGGACAGGGGGGTTACCGGGGAGCTGTTTTTT. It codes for CASKNPDRGVTGELFF.

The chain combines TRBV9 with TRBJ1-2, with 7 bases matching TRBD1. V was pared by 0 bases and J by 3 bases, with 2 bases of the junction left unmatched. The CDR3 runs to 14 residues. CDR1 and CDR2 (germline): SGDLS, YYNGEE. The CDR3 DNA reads TGTGCCAGCAGCGTAGCCACAGGGGACTATGGCTACACCTTC. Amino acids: CASSVATGDYGYTF.

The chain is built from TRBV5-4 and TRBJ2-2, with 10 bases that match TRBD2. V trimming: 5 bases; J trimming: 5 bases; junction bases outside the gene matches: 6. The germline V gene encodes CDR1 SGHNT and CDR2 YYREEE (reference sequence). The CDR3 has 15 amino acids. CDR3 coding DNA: TGTGCCAGCAGTTGGAGCGGGAGGGTTACCGGGGAGCTGTTTTTT. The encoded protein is CASSWSGRVTGELFF.

Here the CDR3 DNA reads TGTGCCAGCAGTTTATACAGGGGAATCGATTCACCCCTCCACTTT. Translated: CASSLYRGIDSPLHF. V gene TRBV28 combines with J gene TRBJ1-6; 7 nucleotides line up with TRBD1. Per the germline V gene, CDR1 is MDHEN and CDR2 is SYDVKM. With V trimmed by 1 base and J by 8 bases, 5 bases remained unmatched. This CDR3 spans 15 amino acids.